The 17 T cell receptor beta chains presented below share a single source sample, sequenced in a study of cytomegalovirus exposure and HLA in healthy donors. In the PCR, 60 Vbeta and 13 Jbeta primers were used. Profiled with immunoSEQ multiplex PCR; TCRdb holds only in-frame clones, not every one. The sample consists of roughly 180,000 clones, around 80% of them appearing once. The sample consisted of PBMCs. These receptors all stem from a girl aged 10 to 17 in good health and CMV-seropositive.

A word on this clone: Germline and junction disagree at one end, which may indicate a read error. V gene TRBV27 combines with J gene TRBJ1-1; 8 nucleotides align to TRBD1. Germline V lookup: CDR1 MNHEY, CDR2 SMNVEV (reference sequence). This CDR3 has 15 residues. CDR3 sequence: CASSPLSGTGHRAVF. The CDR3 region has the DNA TGTGCCAGCAGTCCTCTCTCCGGGACAGGCCATCGGGCGGTCTTT.

The CDR3 nucleotides are TGCGCCAGCACCGCCGGCAGGGTTTTCTCTGGGGCCAACGTCCTGACTTTC. It codes for CASTAGRVFSGANVLTF. V usage is TRBV5-1 and J usage is TRBJ2-6; maybe TRBD1 (5 bases). Germline V gives CDR1 SGHRS, CDR2 YFSETQ. The V and J ends lost 6 bases and 0 bases respectively, with 16 bases between them. The CDR3 extends over 17 amino acids.

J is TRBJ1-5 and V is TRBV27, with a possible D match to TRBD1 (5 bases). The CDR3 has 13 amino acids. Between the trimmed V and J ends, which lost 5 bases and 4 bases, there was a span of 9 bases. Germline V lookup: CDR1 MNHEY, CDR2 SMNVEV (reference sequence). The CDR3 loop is CASSRGPNQPQHF. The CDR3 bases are TGTGCCAGCAGTAGGGGCCCAAATCAGCCCCAGCATTTT.

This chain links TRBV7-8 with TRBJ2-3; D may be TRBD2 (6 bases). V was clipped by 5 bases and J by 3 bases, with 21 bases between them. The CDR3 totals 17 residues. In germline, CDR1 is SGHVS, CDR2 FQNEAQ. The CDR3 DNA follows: TGTGCCAGCAGCGCTGACCTAGCGTCTTCGTGGACAGATACGCAGTATTTT. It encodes CASSADLASSWTDTQYF.

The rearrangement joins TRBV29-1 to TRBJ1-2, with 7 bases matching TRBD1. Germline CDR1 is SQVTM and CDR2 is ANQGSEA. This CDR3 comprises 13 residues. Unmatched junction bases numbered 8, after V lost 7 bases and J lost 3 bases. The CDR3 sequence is CSASDRADYGYTF. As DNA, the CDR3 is TGCAGCGCATCAGACAGGGCGGACTATGGCTACACCTTC.

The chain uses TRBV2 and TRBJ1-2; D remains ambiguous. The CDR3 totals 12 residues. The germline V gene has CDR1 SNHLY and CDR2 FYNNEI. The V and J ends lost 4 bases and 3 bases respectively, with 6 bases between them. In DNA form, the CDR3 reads TGTGCCAGCAGTGGAGAAGACTATGGCTACACCTTC. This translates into CASSGEDYGYTF.

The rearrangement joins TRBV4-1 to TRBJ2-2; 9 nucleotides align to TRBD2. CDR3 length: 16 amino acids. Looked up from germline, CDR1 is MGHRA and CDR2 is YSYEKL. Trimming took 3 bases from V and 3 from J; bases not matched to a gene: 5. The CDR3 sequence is CASSHLLAGDTGELFF. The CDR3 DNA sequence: TGCGCCAGCAGCCACCTACTAGCGGGTGACACCGGGGAGCTGTTTTTT.

CDR3 amino acids: CASSYIHRYLKLPDRPEAFF. In DNA form, the CDR3 reads TGTGCCAGCAGTTACATCCATCGATACCTCAAACTCCCAGACAGACCTGAAGCTTTCTTT. The rearrangement joins TRBV6-7 to TRBJ1-1, with a weak D call TRBD1 (5 bases). TRBV6-7 qualifies as an ORF whose function is uncertain. The V and J ends lost 2 bases and 6 bases respectively, with 31 bases between them. The CDR3 has 20 amino acids.

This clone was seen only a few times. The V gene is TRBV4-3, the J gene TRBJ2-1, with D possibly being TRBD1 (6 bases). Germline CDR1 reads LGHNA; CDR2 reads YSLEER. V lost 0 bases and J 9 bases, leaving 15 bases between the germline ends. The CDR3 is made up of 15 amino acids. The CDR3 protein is CASSQEQGQFPEQFF. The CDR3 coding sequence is TGCGCCAGCAGCCAAGAACAGGGTCAGTTTCCTGAGCAGTTCTTC.

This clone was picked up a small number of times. As DNA, the CDR3 is TGTGCCAGCAGTTCGGCTAGCGGGACCCAAGAGACCCAGTACTTC. Translated: CASSSASGTQETQYF. The gene calls are TRBV28 and TRBJ2-5, with TRBD2 matching over 9 bases. After removal of 4 bases from V and 1 base from J, the junction contained 4 bases not matched to a gene. Per the germline V gene, CDR1 is MDHEN and CDR2 is SYDVKM. The CDR3 consists of 15 residues.

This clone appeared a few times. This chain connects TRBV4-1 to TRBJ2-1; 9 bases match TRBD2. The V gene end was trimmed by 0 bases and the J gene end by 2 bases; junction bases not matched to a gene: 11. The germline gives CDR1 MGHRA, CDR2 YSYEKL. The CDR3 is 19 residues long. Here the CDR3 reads CASSQDWTPGLAAYNEQFF. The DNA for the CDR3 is TGCGCCAGCAGCCAAGATTGGACCCCGGGACTAGCTGCCTACAATGAGCAGTTCTTC.

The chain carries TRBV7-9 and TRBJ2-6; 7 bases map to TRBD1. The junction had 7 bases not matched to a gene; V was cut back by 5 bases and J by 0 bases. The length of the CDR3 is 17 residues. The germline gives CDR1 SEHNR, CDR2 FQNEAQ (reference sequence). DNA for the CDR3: TGTGCCAGCAGCAAGGGGGCCGACTTCTCTGGGGCCAACGTCCTGACTTTC. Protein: CASSKGADFSGANVLTF.

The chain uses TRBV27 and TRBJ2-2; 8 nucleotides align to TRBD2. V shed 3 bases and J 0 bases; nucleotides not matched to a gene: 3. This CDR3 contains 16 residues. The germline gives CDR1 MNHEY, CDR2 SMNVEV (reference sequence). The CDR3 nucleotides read TGTGCCAGCAGTTTCGGACTAGCTTCGAACACCGGGGAGCTGTTTTTT. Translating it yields CASSFGLASNTGELFF.

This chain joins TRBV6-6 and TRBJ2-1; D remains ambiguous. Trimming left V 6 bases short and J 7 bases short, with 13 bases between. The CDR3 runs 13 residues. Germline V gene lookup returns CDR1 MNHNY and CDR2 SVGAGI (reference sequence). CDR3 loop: CASSRPGPNEQFF. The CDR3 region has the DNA TGTGCCAGCAGCCGACCGGGTCCTAATGAGCAGTTCTTC.

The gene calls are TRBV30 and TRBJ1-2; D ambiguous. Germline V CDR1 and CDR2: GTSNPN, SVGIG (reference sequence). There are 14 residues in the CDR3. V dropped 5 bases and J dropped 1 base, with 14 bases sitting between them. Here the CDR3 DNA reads TGTGCCTGGTCCCCAGGAATACTTAACTATGGCTACACCTTC. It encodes CAWSPGILNYGYTF.

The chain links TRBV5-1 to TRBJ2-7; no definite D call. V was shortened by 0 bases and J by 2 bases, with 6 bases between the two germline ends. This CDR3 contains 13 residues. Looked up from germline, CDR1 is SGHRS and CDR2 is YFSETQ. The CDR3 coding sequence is TGCGCCAGCAGCTTGGCCAGGACCTACGAGCAGTACTTC. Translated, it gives CASSLARTYEQYF.

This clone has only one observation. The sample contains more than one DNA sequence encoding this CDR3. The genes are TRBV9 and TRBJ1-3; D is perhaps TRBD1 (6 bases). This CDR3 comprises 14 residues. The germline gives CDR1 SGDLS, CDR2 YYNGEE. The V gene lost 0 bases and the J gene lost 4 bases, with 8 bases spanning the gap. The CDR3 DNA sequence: TGTGCCAGCAGCGTAGAAACAGGGGGAAACACCATATATTTT. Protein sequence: CASSVETGGNTIYF.